The clone carrying this T cell receptor (beta chain) was picked up one time. Its antigen remains unidentified. The data originate from a study of T cell responses to AZD1222 COVID-19 vaccine. Study-level points and caveats: Vaccine-associated CD4 TCRs ranged over spike, dominating at 160-218 and 743-854.

The table came from immunoSEQ multiplex PCR; TCRdb's copy has only in-frame clones and leaves some out. The data hold approximately 150,000 clones, with about 86% observed a single time. V dropped 1 base and J dropped 0 bases, with 10 bases sitting between them. Germline lookup yields CDR1 MNHNS and CDR2 SASEGT. The CDR3 has 16 amino acids. The clonotype was recovered from an adult who received the AZD1222 COVID-19 vaccine. The sequences come from peripheral blood, collected 28 days after the second AZD1222 dose. The gene calls are TRBV6-1 and TRBJ2-1; possibly TRBD1 for D (6 bases). CDR3 in DNA: TGTGCCAGCAGTGAAGTAAGGGGGAGCTCCTACAATGAGCAGTTCTTC. Protein sequence: CASSEVRGSSYNEQFF.